This T cell receptor beta chain originates from a study of identical twins. TCRdb re-called the 5' RACE reads through MiXCR, storing one row per CDR3 protein. The sample consists of around 230,000 distinct CDR3 sequences, less than 10% of them appearing once. The TCR was taken from a woman aged 18-29 years in good health. Sample: memory (CD45RO+) T cells sorted from blood.

The CDR3 loop is CASSLQGAEGELFF. CDR3 coding DNA: TGTGCCAGCAGCTTACAGGGGGCGGAGGGGGAGCTGTTTTTT. The rearrangement uses TRBV7-2 and TRBJ2-2; 8 bases fit TRBD1. V was clipped by 2 bases and J by 8 bases; unmatched bases: 4. Germline loops: CDR1 SGHTA, CDR2 FQGNSA. This CDR3 comprises 14 residues. The entire variable domain, with the rest obtained from reference TRBV7-2 and TRBJ2-2, is as follows: GAGVSQSPSNKVTEKGKDVELRCDPISGHTALYWYRQSLGQGLEFLIYFQGNSAPDKSGLPSDRFSAERTGGSVSTLTIQRTQQEDSAVYLCASSLQGAEGELFFGEGSRLTVL.